These T cell receptor beta chains were read from a single sample in a study of shared clonotypes between healthy human individuals. Measured with immunoSEQ multiplex PCR; TCRdb has only the in-frame clones, and not every one. The sample consists of a few million clones, about 92% of them appearing once. Source material: naive CD4+ T cells sorted from blood. The receptors here all came from a man younger than 30 in good health. Each CDR3 is given with its conserved first and last residue. The D gene is left open where the match is weak. Some rows mark clone size as missing; the rest say once, few, many or name a class of expanded clone.

V gene	D gene	J gene	clone size	CDR3 DNA	CDR3 protein
TRBV7-9	-	TRBJ1-5	-	TGTGCCAGCAGCTTAGCGATCGGAGGGAGTCAGCCCCAGCATTTT	CASSLAIGGSQPQHF
TRBV19	-	TRBJ2-3	-	TGTGCCAGTAGTATTGACAGGCTAGGGGATACGCAGTATTTT	CASSIDRLGDTQYF
TRBV5-1	TRBD2	TRBJ2-1	-	TGCGCCAGCAGCTTGCTCCTAGCGGGAGGTGAGCAGTTCTTC	CASSLLLAGGEQFF
TRBV2	-	TRBJ1-2	once	TGTGCCAGCAGGGGGGATGGTTATGGCTACACCTTC	CASRGDGYGYTF
TRBV7-9	TRBD1	TRBJ1-1	-	TGTGCCAGCAGCATACAGGGGGCCGACACTGAAGCTTTCTTT	CASSIQGADTEAFF
TRBV28	TRBD1	TRBJ1-5	-	TGTGCCAGCAGTACAGGGGCATATAGCAATCAGCCCCAGCATTTT	CASSTGAYSNQPQHF
TRBV6-5	TRBD1	TRBJ1-6	-	TGTGCCAGCAGATTCGACAGGGGCAATTCACCCCTCCACTTT	CASRFDRGNSPLHF
TRBV7-2	-	TRBJ1-2	-	TGTGCCAGCAGCTTAGCCGGCAATCATTATGGCTACACCTTC	CASSLAGNHYGYTF
TRBV11-2	-	TRBJ2-5	-	TGTGCCAGCACCGCCCCTCAACTCTCAGGGGAGACCCAGTACTTC	CASTAPQLSGETQYF
TRBV5-6	TRBD1	TRBJ1-5	-	TGTGCCAGCAGCTCAGACAGGGGGCCAAATCAGCCCCAGCATTTT	CASSSDRGPNQPQHF
TRBV6-6	-	TRBJ1-1	-	TGTGCCAGCACCAAAGACAGAGTTGAAGCTTTCTTT	CASTKDRVEAFF
TRBV18	-	TRBJ1-1	-	TGTGCCAGCTCACCTTTTGGGACGAACACTGAAGCTTTCTTT	CASSPFGTNTEAFF
TRBV5-1	TRBD2	TRBJ2-3	once	TGCGCCAGCAGCCCCGGGACTAGTTTTAGCACAGATACGCAGTATTTT	CASSPGTSFSTDTQYF